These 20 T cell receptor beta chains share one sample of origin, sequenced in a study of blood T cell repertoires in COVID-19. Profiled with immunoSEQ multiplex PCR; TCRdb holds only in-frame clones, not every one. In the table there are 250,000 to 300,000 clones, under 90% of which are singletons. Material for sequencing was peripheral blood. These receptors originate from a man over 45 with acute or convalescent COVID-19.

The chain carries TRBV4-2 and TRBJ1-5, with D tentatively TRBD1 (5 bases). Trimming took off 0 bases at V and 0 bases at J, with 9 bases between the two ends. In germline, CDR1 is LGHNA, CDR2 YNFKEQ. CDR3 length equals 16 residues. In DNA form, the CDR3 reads TGTGCCAGCAGCCAAGACCCAGGGTATAGCAATCAGCCCCAGCATTTT. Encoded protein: CASSQDPGYSNQPQHF.

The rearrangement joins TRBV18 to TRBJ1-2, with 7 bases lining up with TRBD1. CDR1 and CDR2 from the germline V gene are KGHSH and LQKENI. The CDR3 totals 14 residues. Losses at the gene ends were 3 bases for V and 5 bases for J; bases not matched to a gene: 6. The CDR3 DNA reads TGTGCCAGCTCACCTGGGACAGTGGGGTATGGCTACACCTTC. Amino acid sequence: CASSPGTVGYGYTF.

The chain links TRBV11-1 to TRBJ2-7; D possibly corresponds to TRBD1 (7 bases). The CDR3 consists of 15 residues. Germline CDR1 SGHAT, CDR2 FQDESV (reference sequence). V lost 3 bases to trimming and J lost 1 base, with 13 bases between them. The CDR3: CASSFAQGGSYEQYF. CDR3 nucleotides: TGTGCCAGCAGCTTCGCCCAGGGGGGTTCCTACGAGCAGTACTTC.

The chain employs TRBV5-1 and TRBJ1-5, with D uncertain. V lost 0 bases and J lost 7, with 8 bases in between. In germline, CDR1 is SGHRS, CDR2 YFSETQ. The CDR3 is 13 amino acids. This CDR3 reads CASSLEQNQPQHF. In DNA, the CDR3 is TGCGCCAGCAGCTTGGAACAAAACCAGCCCCAGCATTTT.

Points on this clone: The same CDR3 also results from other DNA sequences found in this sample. Here the CDR3 reads CASSPGVNTEAFF. CDR3 coding DNA: TGCGCCAGCAGCCCGGGGGTGAACACTGAAGCTTTCTTT. V gene TRBV5-1 combines with J gene TRBJ1-1, with a weak D call TRBD1 (5 bases). Germline CDR1 and CDR2: SGHRS and YFSETQ. The ends were cut back, 4 bases at V and 0 bases at J, with 7 bases in the middle. CDR3 length: 13 residues.

The CDR3 is CASSPQGGEQYF. CDR3 DNA sequence: TGTGCCAGCAGCCCACAAGGAGGCGAGCAGTACTTC. J is TRBJ2-7 and V is TRBV7-3; TRBD2 might be the D (5 bases). V gave up 5 bases and J gave up 6 bases, with 11 bases separating them. Germline CDR1 is SGHTA and CDR2 is FQGTGA. The CDR3 totals 12 residues.

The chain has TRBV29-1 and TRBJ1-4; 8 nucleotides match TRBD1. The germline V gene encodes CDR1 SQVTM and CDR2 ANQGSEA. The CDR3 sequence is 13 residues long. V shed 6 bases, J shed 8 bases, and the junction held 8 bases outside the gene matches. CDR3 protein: CSVHRGMEEKLFF. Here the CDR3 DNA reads TGCAGCGTCCACAGGGGGATGGAGGAAAAACTGTTTTTT.

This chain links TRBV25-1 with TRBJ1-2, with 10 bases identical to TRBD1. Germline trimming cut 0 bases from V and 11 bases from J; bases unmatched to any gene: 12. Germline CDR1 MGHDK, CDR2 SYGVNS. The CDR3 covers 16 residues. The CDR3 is CASSEYRGDRGLVYTF. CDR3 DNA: TGTGCCAGCAGTGAATATCGGGGGGACAGGGGACTGGTGTACACCTTC.

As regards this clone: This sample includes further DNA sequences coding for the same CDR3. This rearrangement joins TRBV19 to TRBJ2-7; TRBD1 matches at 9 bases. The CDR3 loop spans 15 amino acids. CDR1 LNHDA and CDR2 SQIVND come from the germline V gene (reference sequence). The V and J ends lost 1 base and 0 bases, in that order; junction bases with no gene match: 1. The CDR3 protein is CASSIVGQGSYEQYF. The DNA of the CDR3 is TGTGCCAGTAGTATAGTGGGACAGGGCTCCTACGAGCAGTACTTC.

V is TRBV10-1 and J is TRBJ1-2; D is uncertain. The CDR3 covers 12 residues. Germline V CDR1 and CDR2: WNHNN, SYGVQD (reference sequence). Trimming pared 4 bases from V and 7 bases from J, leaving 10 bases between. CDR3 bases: TGCGCCAGCAGTGGCGGTACCAGTGGCTACACCTTC. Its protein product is CASSGGTSGYTF.

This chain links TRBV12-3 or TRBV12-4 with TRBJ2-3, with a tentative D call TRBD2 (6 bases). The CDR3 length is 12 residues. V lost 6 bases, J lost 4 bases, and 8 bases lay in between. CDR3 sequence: CASRTSPDTQYF. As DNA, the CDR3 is TGTGCCAGCAGAACTAGCCCAGATACGCAGTATTTT.

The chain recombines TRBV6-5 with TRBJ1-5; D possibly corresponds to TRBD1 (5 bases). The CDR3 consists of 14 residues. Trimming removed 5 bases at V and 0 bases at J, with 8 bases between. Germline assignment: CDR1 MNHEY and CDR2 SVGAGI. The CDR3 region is CASSRGGSNQPQHF. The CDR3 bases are TGTGCCAGCAGTAGGGGAGGTAGCAATCAGCCCCAGCATTTT.

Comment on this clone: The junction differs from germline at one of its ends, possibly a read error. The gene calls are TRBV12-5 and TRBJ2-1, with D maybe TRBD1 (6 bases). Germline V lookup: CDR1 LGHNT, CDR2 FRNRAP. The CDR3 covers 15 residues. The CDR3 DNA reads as TGTGCTAGCGGTTACAGGGCCAGCTCCTACAATGAGCAGTTCTTC. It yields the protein CASGYRASSYNEQFF.

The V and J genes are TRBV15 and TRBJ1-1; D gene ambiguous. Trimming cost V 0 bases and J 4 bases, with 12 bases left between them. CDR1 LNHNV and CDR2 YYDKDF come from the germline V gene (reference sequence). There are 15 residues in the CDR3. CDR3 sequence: CATSRDPPGGTEAFF. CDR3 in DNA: TGTGCCACCAGCAGAGATCCCCCGGGAGGCACTGAAGCTTTCTTT.

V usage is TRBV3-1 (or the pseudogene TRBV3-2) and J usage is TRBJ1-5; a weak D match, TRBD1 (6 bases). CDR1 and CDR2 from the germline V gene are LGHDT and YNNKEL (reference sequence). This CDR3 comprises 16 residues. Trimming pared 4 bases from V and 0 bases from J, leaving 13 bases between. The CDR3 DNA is TGTGCCAGCAGCCCCGGGGGGCCCTATAGCAATCAGCCCCAGCATTTT. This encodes CASSPGGPYSNQPQHF.

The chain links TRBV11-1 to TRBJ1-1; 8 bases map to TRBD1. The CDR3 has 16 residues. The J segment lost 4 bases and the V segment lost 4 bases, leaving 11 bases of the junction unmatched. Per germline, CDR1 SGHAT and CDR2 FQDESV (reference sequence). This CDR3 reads CASSSGTGKGPTEAFF. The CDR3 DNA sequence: TGTGCCAGCAGCTCGGGGACAGGAAAGGGTCCCACTGAAGCTTTCTTT.

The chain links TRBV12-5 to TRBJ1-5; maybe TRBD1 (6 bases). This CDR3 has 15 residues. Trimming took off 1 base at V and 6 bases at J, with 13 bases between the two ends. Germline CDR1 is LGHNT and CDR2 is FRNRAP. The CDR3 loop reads CASGLGPVGAQPQHF. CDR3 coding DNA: TGTGCTAGTGGTTTGGGCCCCGTGGGGGCTCAGCCCCAGCATTTT. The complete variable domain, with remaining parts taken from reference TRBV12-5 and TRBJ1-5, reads DARVTQTPRHKVTEMGQEVTMRCQPILGHNTVFWYRQTMMQGLELLAYFRNRAPLDDSGMPKDRFSAEMPDATLATLKIQPSEPRDSAVYFCASGLGPVGAQPQHFGDGTRLSIL.

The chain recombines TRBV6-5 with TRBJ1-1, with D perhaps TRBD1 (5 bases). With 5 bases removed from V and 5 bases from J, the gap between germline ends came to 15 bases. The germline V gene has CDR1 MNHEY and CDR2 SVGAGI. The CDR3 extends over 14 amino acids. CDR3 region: CASSRTKGWTEAFF. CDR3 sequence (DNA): TGTGCCAGCAGTCGCACAAAGGGGTGGACTGAAGCTTTCTTT.

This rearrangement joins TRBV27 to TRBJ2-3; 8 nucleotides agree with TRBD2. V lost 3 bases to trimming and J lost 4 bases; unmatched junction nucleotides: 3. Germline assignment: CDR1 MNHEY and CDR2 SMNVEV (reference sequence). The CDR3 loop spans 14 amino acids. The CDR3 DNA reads TGTGCCAGCAGTTTGGGACTAGTGCCAGATACGCAGTATTTT. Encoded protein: CASSLGLVPDTQYF.

DNA for the CDR3: TGTGCCAGCTCACTTGACAGGGGTTGGTCACCCCTCCACTTT. Its translation: CASSLDRGWSPLHF. The chain uses TRBV18 and TRBJ1-6, with 8 bases fitting TRBD1. The germline V gene has CDR1 KGHSH and CDR2 LQKENI. The V gene end was trimmed by 4 bases and the J gene end by 10 bases; junction bases not matched to a gene: 6. The CDR3 runs to 14 residues.